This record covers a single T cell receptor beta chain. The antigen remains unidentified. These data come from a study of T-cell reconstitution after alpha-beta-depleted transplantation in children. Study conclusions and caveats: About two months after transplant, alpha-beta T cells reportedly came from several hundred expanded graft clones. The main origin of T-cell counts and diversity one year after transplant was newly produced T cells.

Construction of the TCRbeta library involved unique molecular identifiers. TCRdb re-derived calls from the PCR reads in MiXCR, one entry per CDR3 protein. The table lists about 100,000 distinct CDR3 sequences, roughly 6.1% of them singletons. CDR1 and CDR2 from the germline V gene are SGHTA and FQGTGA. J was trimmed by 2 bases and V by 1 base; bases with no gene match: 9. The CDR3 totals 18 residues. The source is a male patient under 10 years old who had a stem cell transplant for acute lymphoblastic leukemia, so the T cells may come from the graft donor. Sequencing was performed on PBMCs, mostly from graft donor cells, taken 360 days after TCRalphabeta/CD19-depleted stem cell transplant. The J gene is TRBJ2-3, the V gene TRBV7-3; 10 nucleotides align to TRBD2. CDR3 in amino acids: CASSLKATSGTFTDTQYF. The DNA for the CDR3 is TGTGCCAGCAGCTTAAAAGCCACTAGCGGGACGTTCACAGATACGCAGTATTTT. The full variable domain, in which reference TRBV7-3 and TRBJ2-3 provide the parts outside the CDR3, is GAGVSQTPSNKVTEKGKYVELRCDPISGHTALYWYRQSLGQGPEFLIYFQGTGAADDSGLPNDRFFAVRPEGSVSTLKIQRTERGDSAVYLCASSLKATSGTFTDTQYFGPGTRLTVL.